What follows are 16 T cell receptor beta chains derived from one specimen sequenced in a study of T cell responses to AZD1222 COVID-19 vaccine. The assay was immunoSEQ multiplex PCR, and TCRdb's table has in-frame clones only and misses some. The sample yields just under 95,000 clones, more than 75% seen once. Sequenced here: peripheral blood, sampled on day 0 of AZD1222 vaccination. All receptors come from an adult in good health.

CDR3 protein: CASSLLRYQETQYF. The CDR3 coding sequence is TGTGCCAGCAGTTTACTTCGGTACCAAGAGACCCAGTACTTC. The V gene is TRBV28, the J gene TRBJ2-5; no clear D. Looked up from germline, CDR1 is MDHEN and CDR2 is SYDVKM. This CDR3 contains 14 residues. Between the trimmed V and J ends, which lost 2 bases and 0 bases, there was a span of 7 bases. Full variable domain (rest looked up from reference TRBV28 and TRBJ2-5): DVKVTQSSRYLVKRTGEKVFLECVQDMDHENMFWYRQDPGLGLRLIYFSYDVKMKEKGDIPEGYSVSREKKERFSLILESASTNQTSMYLCASSLLRYQETQYFGPGTRLLVL.

This rearrangement joins TRBV5-6 to TRBJ1-1; D remains ambiguous. The ends were cut back, 2 bases at V and 8 bases at J, with 13 bases in the middle. The germline CDR1 and CDR2 sequences are SGHDT and YYEEEE. CDR3 length: 13 residues. CDR3 nucleotides: TGTGCCAGCAGCTTTTATGGCAGGCGAGAAGCTTTCTTT. Amino acids: CASSFYGRREAFF.

The chain joins TRBV30 to TRBJ1-3; 10 bases align to TRBD1. The CDR3 length is 14 residues. Per the germline V gene, CDR1 is GTSNPN and CDR2 is SVGIG (reference sequence). With V trimmed by 2 bases and J by 7 bases, 5 bases remained unmatched. The CDR3 sequence is CAWSRDRGRNTIYF. CDR3 sequence (DNA): TGTGCCTGGAGTAGGGACAGGGGAAGGAACACCATATATTTT.

This rearrangement joins TRBV5-1 to TRBJ2-1; D is uncertain. Germline CDR1 reads SGHRS; CDR2 reads YFSETQ. CDR3 length equals 13 residues. V gave up 2 bases and J gave up 5 bases, with 8 bases separating them. The CDR3 sequence is CASSFLRDNEQFF. The DNA of the CDR3 is TGCGCCAGCAGCTTTCTACGGGACAATGAGCAGTTCTTC.

The chain combines TRBV11-3 with TRBJ2-6; possible D gene TRBD1, 5 bases. CDR3 length: 15 residues. V was shortened by 8 bases and J by 1 base, with 12 bases between the two germline ends. The V gene's germline CDR1 is SGHNT and CDR2 YENEEA. The CDR3 coding sequence is TGTGCCAGCGGAGACTCAGGGTCTGGGGCCAACGTCCTGACTTTC. Its translation is CASGDSGSGANVLTF. Full variable domain (rest looked up from reference TRBV11-3 and TRBJ2-6): EAGVVQSPRYKIIEKKQPVAFWCNPISGHNTLYWYLQNLGQGPELLIRYENEEAVDDSQLPKDRFSAERLKGVDSTLKIQPAELGDSAVYLCASGDSGSGANVLTFGAGSRLTVL.

The chain combines TRBV10-2 with TRBJ1-6; 7 bases line up with TRBD1. Trimming cost V 6 bases and J 10 bases; bases outside gene matches: 12. This CDR3 contains 15 residues. Germline CDR1 and CDR2: WSHSY and SAAADI. CDR3 nucleotide sequence: TGCGCCAGCAGGGCTGGACAGGCTTGGGCCTCACCCCTCCACTTT. Translated: CASRAGQAWASPLHF.

CDR3 protein: CAWRVRRWTDLNYGYTF. The CDR3 nucleotides read TGTGCCTGGAGGGTTCGCCGGTGGACAGATTTAAACTATGGCTACACCTTC. The rearrangement uses TRBV30 and TRBJ1-2, with a weak D call TRBD1 (6 bases). Trimming removed 3 bases at V and 2 bases at J, with 22 bases between. Per the germline V gene, CDR1 is GTSNPN and CDR2 is SVGIG (reference sequence). The CDR3 is 17 residues long.

The rearrangement links TRBV27 to TRBJ1-1, with no clear D. V was cut by 4 bases and J by 1 base, with 7 bases left in between. The V gene's germline CDR1 is MNHEY and CDR2 SMNVEV (reference sequence). The CDR3 consists of 13 residues. CDR3 residues: CASSSGGNTEAFF. As DNA, the CDR3 is TGTGCCAGCAGTTCCGGCGGGAACACTGAAGCTTTCTTT.

The CDR3 DNA sequence: TGTGCCAGCAGTTCGGGACTAGCGGGAGGCCGAACCTACGAGCAGTACTTC. This encodes CASSSGLAGGRTYEQYF. The chain links TRBV27 to TRBJ2-7, with 15 bases aligning to TRBD2. V gave up 4 bases and J gave up 2 bases; unmatched junction bases: 6. Germline CDR1 MNHEY, CDR2 SMNVEV (reference sequence). This CDR3 contains 17 residues.

The chain is built from TRBV12-3 or TRBV12-4 and TRBJ1-2; the D is unclear. CDR3 length equals 13 residues. Between the trimmed V and J ends, which lost 4 bases and 4 bases, there was a span of 10 bases. CDR3 residues: CASSSDGGYGYTF. In DNA form, the CDR3 reads TGTGCCAGCAGTTCAGACGGAGGCTATGGCTACACCTTC.

J is TRBJ1-5 and V is TRBV15; 7 bases fit TRBD1. Trimming took 6 bases from V and 2 from J; bases not matched to a gene: 1. The CDR3 length is 13 residues. CDR1 and CDR2 from the germline V gene are LNHNV and YYDKDF (reference sequence). CDR3 protein: CATSQGGNQPQHF. The CDR3 bases are TGTGCCACCAGTCAGGGGGGCAATCAGCCCCAGCATTTT.

V and J are TRBV19 and TRBJ2-5; 12 nucleotides align to TRBD2. CDR1 LNHDA and CDR2 SQIVND come from the germline V gene (reference sequence). CDR3 size: 16 residues. After removal of 1 base from V and 4 bases from J, the junction contained 4 bases not matched to a gene. The DNA for the CDR3 is TGTGCCAGTAGTATAGCCGGACTAGCGGGAACAGAGACCCAGTACTTC. It specifies CASSIAGLAGTETQYF.

A few counts support this clone. This chain joins TRBV30 and TRBJ1-2; no definite D call. This CDR3 region has 11 residues. Trimming left V 1 base short and J 7 bases short, with 7 bases between. Germline V gene lookup returns CDR1 GTSNPN and CDR2 SVGIG (reference sequence). The CDR3 DNA sequence: TGTGCCTGGAGTGGGCTTTTTGGCTACACCTTC. Its translation is CAWSGLFGYTF.

This chain joins TRBV27 and TRBJ1-4; weak D call: TRBD1 (5 bases). With 6 bases removed from V and 4 bases from J, the gap between germline ends came to 24 bases. Per the germline V gene, CDR1 is MNHEY and CDR2 is SMNVEV (reference sequence). The CDR3 covers 18 residues. The CDR3 DNA sequence: TGTGCCAGCAGGCCAGGTCCAAGCGCCCGGGGGATTAATGAAAAACTGTTTTTT. Its protein is CASRPGPSARGINEKLFF.

V and J are TRBV27 and TRBJ1-2; perhaps TRBD1 as D (5 bases). Trimming took 7 bases from V and 4 from J, leaving 19 bases between them. CDR1 is MNHEY and CDR2 is SMNVEV in the germline V gene (reference sequence). There are 15 residues in the CDR3. CDR3 region: CASTPQADRGYGYTF. CDR3 in DNA: TGTGCCAGCACCCCTCAAGCAGATAGGGGCTATGGCTACACCTTC.

The rearrangement links TRBV12-3 or TRBV12-4 to TRBJ1-2, with 7 nucleotides matching TRBD1. V was clipped by 6 bases and J by 8 bases; unmatched bases: 9. The CDR3 runs to 13 residues. The CDR3 DNA sequence: TGTGCCAGCAGGCCAGACAGGGCTTTGGGCTACACCTTC. Translated, it gives CASRPDRALGYTF.